The TCR beta chain under discussion was sequenced for a study of T-cell memory formation after mild COVID-19. This clonotype was detected a few times. The CDR3 consists of 15 residues. V lost 0 bases, J lost 2 bases, and 11 bases lay in between. TCRdb analysed the 5' RACE reads with MiXCR anew, one entry per CDR3 protein. The sample contains hundreds of thousands of distinct CDR3 sequences, roughly 22% of which appear only once. This sequence joins TRBV23-1 and TRBJ2-7; no clear D. TRBV23-1 is designated an ORF whose function remains uncertain. Sequencing was carried out using PBMCs or a T cell subset sorted from them (not recorded which). The TCR originated in an adult woman who had mild COVID-19 (a few samples of this study predate the infection). Cell type and time point are not known. The CDR3, as DNA: TGCGCCAGCAGTCAATCGGGGTGGACCCCCTACGAGCAGTACTTC. It specifies CASSQSGWTPYEQYF.